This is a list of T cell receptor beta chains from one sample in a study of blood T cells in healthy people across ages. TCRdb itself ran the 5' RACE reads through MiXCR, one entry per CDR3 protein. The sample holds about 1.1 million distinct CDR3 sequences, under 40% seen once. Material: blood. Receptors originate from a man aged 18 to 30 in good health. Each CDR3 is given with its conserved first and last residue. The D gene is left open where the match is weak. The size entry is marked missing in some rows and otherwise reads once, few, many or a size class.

CDR3nt: TGTGCCAGCAGTAATCGACAGGGGGGCAATCAGCCCCAGCATTTT; CDR3aa: CASSNRQGGNQPQHF; d_gene: TRBD1; v_gene: TRBV2; j_gene: TRBJ1-5; abundance: NA
CDR3nt: TGCGCCGGCAGCCAAGATAGCTCCTATAATTCACCTCTCCACTTT; CDR3aa: CAGSQDSSYNSPLHF; d_gene: NA; v_gene: TRBV4-3; j_gene: TRBJ1-6; abundance: once
CDR3nt: TGTGCCAGCAGCCAAAAGGACTGGTCCTACAATGAGCAGTTCTTC; CDR3aa: CASSQKDWSYNEQFF; d_gene: NA; v_gene: TRBV14; j_gene: TRBJ2-1; abundance: NA
CDR3nt: TGCGCCAGCAGTCCCGGGACAGTAAAAGGAGATACGCAGTATTTT; CDR3aa: CASSPGTVKGDTQYF; d_gene: TRBD1; v_gene: TRBV4-3; j_gene: TRBJ2-3; abundance: few
CDR3nt: TGTGCCAGCAGACGCCCTGGGTGGGATTCACCCCTCCACTTT; CDR3aa: CASRRPGWDSPLHF; d_gene: NA; v_gene: TRBV12-3/TRBV12-4; j_gene: TRBJ1-6; abundance: NA
CDR3nt: TGCAGTGCGCGGGCGCAGGCAAGCTCCTATAATTCACCCCTCCACTTT; CDR3aa: CSARAQASSYNSPLHF; d_gene: NA; v_gene: TRBV20-1; j_gene: TRBJ1-6; abundance: NA
CDR3nt: TGTGCCAGCAGCTTAGAACCACACCCTACTTATACGCAGTATTTT; CDR3aa: CASSLEPHPTYTQYF; d_gene: NA; v_gene: TRBV7-2; j_gene: TRBJ2-3; abundance: NA
CDR3nt: TGCAGTGCTAACCCTGGGAGAGGGCACCCGACAGATACGCAGTATTTT; CDR3aa: CSANPGRGHPTDTQYF; d_gene: NA; v_gene: TRBV20-1; j_gene: TRBJ2-3; abundance: NA
CDR3nt: TGTGCCAGCAGCTTCAGGGTTGGCGAGACTGAAGCTTTCTTT; CDR3aa: CASSFRVGETEAFF; d_gene: NA; v_gene: TRBV7-8; j_gene: TRBJ1-1; abundance: NA
CDR3nt: TGTGCCAGCAGCCCTCTCAACCGCAGGGCCGGGGACAATGAGCAGTTCTTC; CDR3aa: CASSPLNRRAGDNEQFF; d_gene: NA; v_gene: TRBV6-2/TRBV6-3; j_gene: TRBJ2-1; abundance: few
CDR3nt: TGTGCCAGCAGCCCCCCCCCGGGTGAAAAACTGTTTTTT; CDR3aa: CASSPPPGEKLFF; d_gene: NA; v_gene: TRBV7-9; j_gene: TRBJ1-4; abundance: NA
CDR3nt: TGCAGCGTCTCCGCTCCCGGGGAAAAACTGTTTTTT; CDR3aa: CSVSAPGEKLFF; d_gene: NA; v_gene: TRBV29-1; j_gene: TRBJ1-4; abundance: NA
CDR3nt: TGTGCCAGCAGCTTATGGGAATCCGCCCCCGAGCAGTACTTC; CDR3aa: CASSLWESAPEQYF; d_gene: NA; v_gene: TRBV7-2; j_gene: TRBJ2-7; abundance: NA
CDR3nt: TGTGCCAGCAGGGGGACAGTTTCCCAAGAGACCCAGTACTTC; CDR3aa: CASRGTVSQETQYF; d_gene: TRBD1; v_gene: TRBV2; j_gene: TRBJ2-5; abundance: once
CDR3nt: TGTGCCAGCAGCGTAGCACTAGCGGGGGCAGATACGCAGTATTTT; CDR3aa: CASSVALAGADTQYF; d_gene: TRBD2; v_gene: TRBV9; j_gene: TRBJ2-3; abundance: NA
CDR3nt: TGTGCCAGCAGTTTCCTGGACAGGGAAGGCACTGAAGCTTTCTTT; CDR3aa: CASSFLDREGTEAFF; d_gene: TRBD1; v_gene: TRBV27; j_gene: TRBJ1-1; abundance: NA
CDR3nt: TGTGCCAGCAGTCTCAATCAGGGTGCCACTGAAGCTTTCTTT; CDR3aa: CASSLNQGATEAFF; d_gene: NA; v_gene: TRBV27; j_gene: TRBJ1-1; abundance: NA
CDR3nt: TGCAGCGTTGCAGCATACAGGGGACAGGGCGGGGAGACCCAGTACTTC; CDR3aa: CSVAAYRGQGGETQYF; d_gene: TRBD1; v_gene: TRBV29-1; j_gene: TRBJ2-5; abundance: NA
CDR3nt: TGTGCCAGCAGTTACTCGATTTTATCCGGGGACACCATATATTTT; CDR3aa: CASSYSILSGDTIYF; d_gene: NA; v_gene: TRBV6-5; j_gene: TRBJ1-3; abundance: NA
CDR3nt: TGTGCCAGTCCCGAGGGGTACAATGAGCAGTTCTTC; CDR3aa: CASPEGYNEQFF; d_gene: NA; v_gene: TRBV2; j_gene: TRBJ2-1; abundance: few
CDR3nt: TGTGCCAGCTCACCTTCCCAAACCCGAGGCACCGGGGAGCTGTTTTTT; CDR3aa: CASSPSQTRGTGELFF; d_gene: NA; v_gene: TRBV18; j_gene: TRBJ2-2; abundance: many
CDR3nt: TGCAGCGGGTTGGAAACCTGGGTACCGGGCGCGGGCTACACCTTC; CDR3aa: CSGLETWVPGAGYTF; d_gene: NA; v_gene: TRBV29-1; j_gene: TRBJ1-2; abundance: NA
CDR3nt: TGTGCCAGCAGGCCGGGGACAGACCCTCAGCCCCAGCATTTT; CDR3aa: CASRPGTDPQPQHF; d_gene: TRBD1; v_gene: TRBV12-3/TRBV12-4; j_gene: TRBJ1-5; abundance: NA
CDR3nt: TGTGCCAGCAGCTTAACGGGCATGTTGAAAGACTACGAGCAGTACTTC; CDR3aa: CASSLTGMLKDYEQYF; d_gene: NA; v_gene: TRBV5-5; j_gene: TRBJ2-7; abundance: NA
CDR3nt: TGCGCCAGCAGCTCAAGACAGGGTTCCTATAATTCACCCCTCCACTTT; CDR3aa: CASSSRQGSYNSPLHF; d_gene: TRBD1; v_gene: TRBV5-1; j_gene: TRBJ1-6; abundance: few